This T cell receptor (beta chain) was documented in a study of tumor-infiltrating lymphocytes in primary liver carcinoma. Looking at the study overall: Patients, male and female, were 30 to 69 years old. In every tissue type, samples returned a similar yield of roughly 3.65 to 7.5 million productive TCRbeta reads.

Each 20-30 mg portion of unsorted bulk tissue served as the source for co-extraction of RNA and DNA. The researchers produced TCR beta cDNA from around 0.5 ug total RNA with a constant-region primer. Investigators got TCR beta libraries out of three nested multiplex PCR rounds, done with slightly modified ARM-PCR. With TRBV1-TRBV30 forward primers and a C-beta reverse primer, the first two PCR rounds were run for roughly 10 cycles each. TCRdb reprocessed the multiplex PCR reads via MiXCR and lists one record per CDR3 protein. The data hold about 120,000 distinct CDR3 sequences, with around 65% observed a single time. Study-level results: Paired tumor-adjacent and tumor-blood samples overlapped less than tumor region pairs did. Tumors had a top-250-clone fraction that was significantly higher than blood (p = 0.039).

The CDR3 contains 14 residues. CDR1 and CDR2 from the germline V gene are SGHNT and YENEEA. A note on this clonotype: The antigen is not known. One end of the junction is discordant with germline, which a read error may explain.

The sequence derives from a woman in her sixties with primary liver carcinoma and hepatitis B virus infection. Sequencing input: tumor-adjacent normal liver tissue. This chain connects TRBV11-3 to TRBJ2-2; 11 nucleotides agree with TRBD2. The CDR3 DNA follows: TGTACCAGCAGCCTAGCGGGGGGCACTGGGGAGCTGTTTTTT. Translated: CTSSLAGGTGELFF.